This T cell receptor (beta chain) was sequenced for a study of cytomegalovirus exposure and HLA in healthy donors. Whole-study findings and limits: Per a later analysis, 18,000 or so TCR beta sequences showed association with HLA alleles at 0.05 false discovery rate.

Turning to this clone: Its antigen is not known.

Primers: 60 Vbeta forward and 13 Jbeta reverse. Profiled with immunoSEQ multiplex PCR; TCRdb holds only in-frame clones, not every one. The sample has 150,000 to 200,000 clones; roughly 80% are singletons. CDR1 ENHRY and CDR2 SYGVKD come from the germline V gene. The CDR3 sequence is 13 residues long. Trimming removed 7 bases from V and 4 bases from J; junction bases left unmatched: 4. This chain uses TRBV10-3 with TRBJ2-7; 10 bases line up with TRBD1. The receptor was derived from a man over 45 in good health and CMV-seronegative. The sequenced sample consisted of PBMCs. Here the CDR3 reads CAITRDRGYEQYF. The CDR3, as DNA: TGTGCCATCACCCGGGACAGGGGTTACGAGCAGTACTTC.